The text below deals with one T cell receptor (beta chain). The data were produced by immunoSEQ multiplex PCR, yet TCRdb's version contains in-frame clones alone and is incomplete. Among under 150,000 clones listed, 84% were seen once. The sample originates from a study of blood T cell repertoires in COVID-19. Study summary: Nucleic acid was either cDNA or gDNA, and it came from T cells, B-cell-depleted T cells, or PBMCs.

The V and J ends lost 5 bases and 1 base respectively, with 15 bases between them. Germline-derived CDR1 and CDR2 are SGHTA and FQGNSA. The CDR3 extends over 15 amino acids. The origin of this receptor is a woman in her forties or fifties who had been exposed to COVID-19. The chain combines TRBV7-2 with TRBJ2-7; a possible D gene is TRBD2 (5 bases). Sequencing was performed on PBMCs or T cells enriched from blood (not recorded which). The CDR3 is CASSPIRGKSYEQYF. DNA of the CDR3: TGTGCCAGCAGCCCGATTAGAGGGAAATCCTACGAGCAGTACTTC.